This T cell receptor beta chain was captured in a study of vaccination effects on CD4 cells after COVID-19. The data were produced by immunoSEQ multiplex PCR, yet TCRdb's version contains in-frame clones alone and is incomplete. This table holds roughly 63,000 clones, just under 80% found once. After expansion with viral peptide pools in the ViraFEST assay, antigen-specific CD4+ T cells were sequenced. The culture ran for 10 days before CD4+ T cells were isolated. Subjects were given two BNT162b2 or mRNA-1273 vaccine doses. Nobody among the vaccine recipients had prior SARS-CoV-2 infection (nucleocapsid antibodies were negative). IL-2 medium was substituted for half the medium on days 3 and 7. Comment on this clone: What it recognizes is unknown.

The length of the CDR3 is 13 residues. V was trimmed by 5 bases and J by 7 bases, leaving 9 bases between them. CDR1 KGHSH and CDR2 LQKENI come from the germline V gene. J is TRBJ1-6 and V is TRBV18; D perhaps matches TRBD1 (5 bases). This TCR was sampled from a human donor who received a COVID-19 vaccine. Specimen: CD4+ T cells from PBMCs cultured with HCoV-OC43 spike peptides, collected after COVID-19 vaccination. The subset is: HCoV-OC43 spike overlapping peptide pool stimulation. This CDR3 reads CASSSNRNSPLHF. The CDR3 region has the DNA TGTGCCAGCTCAAGCAACAGGAATTCACCCCTCCACTTT.